Listed here are 24 T cell receptor beta chains from one sample, sequenced in a study of identical twins. MiXCR, run by TCRdb on the 5' RACE reads, gives a single entry per CDR3 protein. Seen here are about 100,000 distinct CDR3 sequences, 4.5% to 6.5% observed once, and the top ten hold over 9.5%. Sequencing was carried out using memory T cells sorted from blood. The origin of the receptors is a woman in her forties or fifties in good health.

This clonotype was counted many times. This chain links TRBV2 with TRBJ2-1; D not resolved. Trimming shortened V by 3 bases and J by 10 bases, and 4 bases separated the two germline ends. Germline assignment: CDR1 SNHLY and CDR2 FYNNEI. This CDR3 has 10 amino acids. CDR3 nucleotide sequence: TGTGCCAGCAGTGAGGAGGAGCAGTTCTTC. Translating gives CASSEEEQFF.

This clonotype has a count of ten or more. The chain recombines TRBV4-1 with TRBJ2-3; the D is unclear. CDR1 MGHRA and CDR2 YSYEKL come from the germline V gene. The CDR3 has 14 amino acids. The V end was cut by 1 base, the J end by 6 bases, with 11 bases between. This CDR3 reads CASSQVPLADTQYF. The CDR3 nucleotides are TGCGCCAGCAGCCAAGTCCCCCTGGCCGATACGCAGTATTTT.

This clonotype was found a few times. This chain uses TRBV11-2 with TRBJ2-5, with D perhaps matching TRBD2 (7 bases). Trimming pared 4 bases from V and 5 bases from J, leaving 20 bases between. The CDR3 is 16 residues long. Germline-derived CDR1 and CDR2 are SGHAT and FQNNGV. In nucleotides, the CDR3 is TGTGCCAGCAGCTCTTGGGGGGGCGCATTCGAGGAGACCCAGTACTTC. Its translation is CASSSWGGAFEETQYF.

This clonotype has more than one count but fewer than ten. V gene TRBV5-4 combines with J gene TRBJ2-1, with D possibly being TRBD2 (7 bases). The CDR3 contains 13 residues. The ends were cut back, 4 bases at V and 6 bases at J, with 11 bases in the middle. The germline V gene has CDR1 SGHNT and CDR2 YYREEE (reference sequence). The CDR3 DNA reads as TGTGCCAGCAGCGCCGGGGGGCGCAATGAGCAGTTCTTC. Translation: CASSAGGRNEQFF.

At least ten counts were recorded for this clonotype. A single base separates this from a much larger clone, so it may be a read error. The rearrangement links TRBV12-3 or TRBV12-4 to TRBJ1-2, with 7 bases matching TRBD1. The CDR3 runs 14 residues. In DNA form, the CDR3 reads TGTGCCAGCAGTTTACACAGGGGAGTTGGTGGCTACCCCTTC. Translating it yields CASSLHRGVGGYPF.

V usage is TRBV2 and J usage is TRBJ2-7; the D gene could be TRBD1 or TRBD2 (6 bases each). Deletions cut 4 bases from V and 2 bases from J, with 27 bases between. The CDR3 length is 19 residues. Germline lookup yields CDR1 SNHLY and CDR2 FYNNEI. In nucleotides, the CDR3 is TGTGCCAGCAGTGGAGGAACCGGGGAAGGGGGGCGAGTTCCCTACGAGCAGTACTTC. Its translation: CASSGGTGEGGRVPYEQYF.

This clonotype was seen repeatedly, ten times or more. The chain combines TRBV15 with TRBJ2-3, with D possibly TRBD2 on 5 matching bases. The CDR3 is 14 amino acids. V dropped 7 bases and J dropped 2 bases, with 13 bases sitting between them. The germline V gene encodes CDR1 LNHNV and CDR2 YYDKDF (reference sequence). This CDR3 is CATNPGGPTDTQYF. The CDR3 DNA reads TGTGCCACCAACCCAGGAGGACCCACAGATACGCAGTATTTT.

This clonotype was observed a few times. The chain couples TRBV30 to TRBJ2-5, with D uncertain. CDR1 is GTSNPN, CDR2 SVGIG, per germline (reference sequence). V was pared by 1 base and J by 4 bases, with 10 bases between. CDR3 length: 13 amino acids. The CDR3 nucleotides are TGTGCCTGGAGTGGGCAGGTCGGAGAGACCCAGTACTTC. As protein: CAWSGQVGETQYF. Complete variable domain (other parts from reference TRBV30 and TRBJ2-5): SQTIHQWPATLVQPVGSPLSLECTVEGTSNPNLYWYRQAAGRGLQLLFYSVGIGQISSEVPQNLSASRPQDRQFILSSKKLLLSDSGFYLCAWSGQVGETQYFGPGTRLLVL.

This clonotype was recorded many times. The chain is built from TRBV5-1 and TRBJ1-4; D is unclear. The CDR3 spans 16 residues. Germline-derived CDR1 and CDR2 are SGHRS and YFSETQ. V lost 0 bases, J lost 3 bases, and 12 bases lay in between. The CDR3 DNA reads as TGCGCCAGCAGCTTGGGCAATGATGGGTCTAATGAAAAACTGTTTTTT. Its protein is CASSLGNDGSNEKLFF.

This clonotype was observed at least ten times. The rearrangement links TRBV6-4 to TRBJ2-6, with D possibly being TRBD1 (5 bases). CDR3 length: 16 residues. V was shortened by 6 bases and J by 0 bases, with 12 bases between the two germline ends. Looked up from germline, CDR1 is MRHNA and CDR2 is SNTAGT. CDR3 amino acids: CASSPQGSSGANVLTF. The CDR3 DNA is TGTGCCAGCAGCCCCCAGGGTAGCTCTGGGGCCAACGTCCTGACTTTC.

This clonotype turned up a few times. This rearrangement joins TRBV3-1 to TRBJ2-5; D ambiguous. In germline, CDR1 is LGHDT, CDR2 YNNKEL (reference sequence). The CDR3 loop spans 12 amino acids. The V and J ends lost 2 bases and 7 bases respectively, with 8 bases between them. The CDR3 sequence: CASSQSRGTQYF. CDR3 DNA sequence: TGTGCCAGCAGCCAATCTCGAGGGACCCAGTACTTC.

This clonotype was detected many times. The chain is built from TRBV6-5 and TRBJ1-6; a weak D match, TRBD1 (6 bases). Germline V CDR1 and CDR2: MNHEY, SVGAGI. Trimming left V 10 bases short and J 3 bases short, with 13 bases between. This CDR3 region has 14 residues. The CDR3 spells CATLQGSYNSPLHF. Here the CDR3 DNA reads TGTGCCACCCTACAGGGAAGCTATAATTCACCCCTCCACTTT.

The sample holds many counts of this clonotype. The chain links TRBV5-1 to TRBJ2-2, with 8 bases matching TRBD2. The length of the CDR3 is 17 residues. Germline V gene lookup returns CDR1 SGHRS and CDR2 YFSETQ. V dropped 0 bases and J dropped 7; count of bases not matched to a gene: 11. CDR3 region: CASSLAGGAPASGELFF. CDR3 nucleotide sequence: TGCGCCAGCAGCTTGGCCGGGGGGGCCCCGGCGAGCGGGGAGCTGTTTTTT.

This clonotype was detected only a few times. In DNA, the CDR3 is TGTGCCTCCCAAACCTCGGGTGGAGGTACGCAGTATTTT. Translated, it gives CASQTSGGGTQYF. The V call is TRBV30, the J call TRBJ2-3; D perhaps matches TRBD2 (5 bases). Trimming took off 7 bases at V and 8 bases at J, with 19 bases between the two ends. Germline V gives CDR1 GTSNPN, CDR2 SVGIG (reference sequence). CDR3 length equals 13 residues.

The sample holds many counts of this clonotype. The chain couples TRBV20-1 to TRBJ2-2; TRBD2 agrees at 9 bases. In germline, CDR1 is DFQATT, CDR2 SNEGSKA (reference sequence). V lost 5 bases, J lost 6 bases, and 7 bases stayed unmatched. The CDR3 runs to 14 residues. The CDR3 protein is CSASRTSESGELFF. The CDR3 region has the DNA TGCAGTGCTTCTAGGACTAGCGAATCCGGGGAGCTGTTTTTT.

In this sample, this clonotype turned up many times. The CDR3 region is CASSYQLAGGDEQYF. In nucleotides, the CDR3 is TGTGCCAGCAGTTACCAATTAGCGGGAGGGGACGAGCAGTACTTC. The chain recombines TRBV6-5 with TRBJ2-7; 11 nucleotides agree with TRBD2. The junction had 5 bases not matched to a gene; V was cut back by 2 bases and J by 5 bases. The CDR3 has 15 amino acids. From germline, CDR1 is MNHEY and CDR2 SVGAGI.

This clonotype was seen many times. The chain uses TRBV10-2 and TRBJ1-1, with D maybe TRBD1 (5 bases). The CDR3 has 17 residues. Deletions cut 6 bases from V and 5 bases from J, with 25 bases between. CDR1 is WSHSY, CDR2 SAAADI, per germline. This CDR3 is CASSSSGGAVVLTEAFF. In DNA form, the CDR3 reads TGCGCCAGCAGCTCATCTGGCGGGGCAGTCGTGCTTACTGAAGCTTTCTTT.

This clonotype was observed at least ten times. This chain connects TRBV4-2 to TRBJ2-3; 9 bases line up with TRBD2. The ends lost 0 bases at V and 4 bases at J; junction bases unmatched: 5. The CDR3 extends over 16 amino acids. Per germline, CDR1 LGHNA and CDR2 YNFKEQ. CDR3: CASSQDRSGSADTQYF. In DNA form, the CDR3 reads TGTGCCAGCAGCCAAGACCGTAGCGGGAGTGCAGATACGCAGTATTTT.

Ten or more counts support this clonotype. The chain links TRBV29-1 to TRBJ1-6; no firm D call. Germline CDR1 and CDR2: SQVTM and ANQGSEA. The V and J ends lost 8 bases and 14 bases respectively, with 10 bases between them. CDR3 length equals 9 residues. The CDR3 here is CSPPFSLHF. The CDR3, as DNA: TGCAGCCCCCCGTTTTCCCTCCACTTT.

The table lists this clonotype with many counts. The chain carries TRBV5-1 and TRBJ1-1, with D uncertain. V was trimmed by 0 bases and J by 1 base, leaving 19 bases between them. Germline lookup yields CDR1 SGHRS and CDR2 YFSETQ. This CDR3 has 18 residues. CDR3 sequence: CASSLVRGLLAGNTEAFF. The CDR3 bases are TGCGCCAGCAGCTTGGTTCGCGGGCTCCTCGCGGGGAACACTGAAGCTTTCTTT.

In this sample, this clonotype turned up many times. This CDR3 reads CASSQAVGGEAFF. The CDR3 coding sequence is TGTGCCAGCAGCCAAGCGGTTGGGGGTGAAGCTTTCTTT. The chain is built from TRBV14 and TRBJ1-1, with D possibly TRBD1 on 5 matching bases. The CDR3 is 13 residues long. Germline-derived CDR1 and CDR2 are SGHDN and FVKESK. With 1 base removed from V and 7 bases from J, the gap between germline ends came to 10 bases.

The V call is TRBV5-5, the J call TRBJ2-7; D is uncertain. This CDR3 is 14 amino acids long. Per the germline V gene, CDR1 is SGHKS and CDR2 is YYEKEE (reference sequence). The V end was cut by 3 bases, the J end by 2 bases, with 12 bases between. CDR3 loop: CASSWADGPYEQYF. CDR3 sequence (DNA): TGTGCCAGCAGCTGGGCCGACGGTCCCTACGAGCAGTACTTC.

J is TRBJ2-5 and V is TRBV5-1, with 11 nucleotides matching TRBD2. Trimming at V came to 5 bases and at J to 2 bases, leaving 8 bases not matched to a gene. CDR3 length: 16 residues. Germline V gene data show CDR1 as SGHRS and CDR2 as YFSETQ. The CDR3 sequence is CASRSLAGGLQETQYF. Here the CDR3 DNA reads TGCGCCAGCAGATCCCTAGCGGGAGGCCTACAAGAGACCCAGTACTTC.

This clonotype came up many times. The chain is built from TRBV7-8 and TRBJ2-1, with 9 bases that match TRBD2. The CDR3 spans 15 residues. The germline V gene encodes CDR1 SGHVS and CDR2 FQNEAQ. The V gene end was trimmed by 5 bases and the J gene end by 10 bases; junction bases not matched to a gene: 12. The CDR3 here is CASSPGTSRPGEQFF. The CDR3 DNA follows: TGTGCCAGCAGCCCCGGGACTAGCCGACCGGGGGAGCAGTTCTTC.